The clone carrying this T cell receptor (beta chain) showed up just a few times. What it binds is unknown. This entry is derived from a study of identical twins. The study, taken as a whole, reports: Insertions ran lower in abundant cord blood beta clonotypes, though not in memory repertoires.

The CDR3 contains 13 residues. V lost 5 bases to trimming and J lost 6 bases; unmatched junction nucleotides: 6. Germline CDR1 MNHNS, CDR2 SASEGT. TCRdb redid the calling of the 5' RACE reads with MiXCR, one entry per CDR3 protein. Seen here are 450,000 or so distinct CDR3 sequences, 20% to 25% observed once, and the top ten hold about 2.9%. Separately, the same data were catalogued under a study of T cells expressing NK-cell markers.

This TCR was recovered from a young woman in good health. The sample comprised CD4+ T cells sorted from blood. This chain uses TRBV6-1 with TRBJ1-2, with TRBD1 matching 7 bases. The CDR3 DNA reads as TGTGCCAGCAGTCGACAGGGAGGTCATGGCTACACCTTC. Amino acid sequence: CASSRQGGHGYTF.